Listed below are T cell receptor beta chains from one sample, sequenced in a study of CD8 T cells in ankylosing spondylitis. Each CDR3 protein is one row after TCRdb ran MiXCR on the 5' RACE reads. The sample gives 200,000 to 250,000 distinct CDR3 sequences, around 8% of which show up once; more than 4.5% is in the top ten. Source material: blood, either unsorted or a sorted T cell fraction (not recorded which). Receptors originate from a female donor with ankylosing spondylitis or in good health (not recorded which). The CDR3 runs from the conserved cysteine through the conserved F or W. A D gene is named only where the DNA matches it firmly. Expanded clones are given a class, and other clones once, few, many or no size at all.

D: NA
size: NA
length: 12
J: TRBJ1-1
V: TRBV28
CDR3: CASSFGAGPAFF
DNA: TGTGCCAGCAGTTTCGGGGCAGGGCCAGCTTTCTTT

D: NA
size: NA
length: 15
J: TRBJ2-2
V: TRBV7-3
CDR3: CASSPGAGVTGELFF
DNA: TGTGCCAGCAGCCCTGGGGCAGGCGTTACCGGGGAGCTGTTTTTT

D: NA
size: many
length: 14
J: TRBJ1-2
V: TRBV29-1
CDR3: CSVSEGQGLGGYTF
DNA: TGCAGCGTTTCGGAGGGGCAGGGATTAGGAGGCTACACCTTC

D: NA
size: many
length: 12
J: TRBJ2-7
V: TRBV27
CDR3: CATRQGPYEQYF
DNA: TGTGCCACGAGGCAGGGTCCCTACGAGCAGTACTTC

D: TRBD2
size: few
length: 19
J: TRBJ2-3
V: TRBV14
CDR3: CASSQDTRWAAGLTDTQYF
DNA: TGTGCCAGCAGCCAAGATACCCGGTGGGCAGCGGGACTCACAGATACGCAGTATTTT

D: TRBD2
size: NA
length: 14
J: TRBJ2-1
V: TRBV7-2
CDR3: CASSRGLAPVEQFF
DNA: TGTGCCAGCAGCCGGGGACTAGCGCCCGTCGAGCAGTTCTTC

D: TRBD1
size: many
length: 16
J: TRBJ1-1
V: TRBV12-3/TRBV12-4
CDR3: CASSFGGQGDDTEAFF
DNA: TGTGCCAGCAGTTTTGGTGGACAGGGTGACGACACTGAAGCTTTCTTT

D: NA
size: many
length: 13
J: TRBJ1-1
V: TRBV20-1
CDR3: CSAPGQTNTEAFF
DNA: TGCAGTGCCCCCGGGCAGACCAACACTGAAGCTTTCTTT

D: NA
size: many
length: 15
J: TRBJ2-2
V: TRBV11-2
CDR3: CASSSLTGNTGELFF
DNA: TGTGCCAGCAGCTCCTTGACAGGGAACACCGGGGAGCTGTTTTTT

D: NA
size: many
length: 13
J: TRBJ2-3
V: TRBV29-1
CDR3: CSGGVGGTDTQYF
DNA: TGCAGCGGAGGGGTGGGCGGCACAGATACGCAGTATTTT

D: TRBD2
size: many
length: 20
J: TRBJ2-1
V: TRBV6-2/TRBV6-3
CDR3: CASSYRGPGTSGSSYNEQFF
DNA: TGTGCCAGCAGTTACAGGGGACCCGGGACTAGCGGGAGTTCCTACAATGAGCAGTTCTTC

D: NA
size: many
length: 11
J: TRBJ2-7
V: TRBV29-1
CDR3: CSVGPSYEQYF
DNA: TGCAGCGTTGGTCCATCCTACGAGCAGTACTTC

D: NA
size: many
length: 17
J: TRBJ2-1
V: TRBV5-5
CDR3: CASSFRDQFVGGNEQFF
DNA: TGTGCCAGCAGCTTCCGGGACCAATTCGTGGGGGGCAATGAGCAGTTCTTC

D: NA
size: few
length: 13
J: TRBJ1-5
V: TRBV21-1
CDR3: CASSNEGSQPQHF
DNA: TGTGCCAGCAGCAACGAGGGGAGTCAGCCCCAGCATTTT

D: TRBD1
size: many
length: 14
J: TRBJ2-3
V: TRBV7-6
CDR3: CASSLGDRGDTQYF
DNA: TGTGCCAGCAGCTTAGGCGACAGGGGTGATACGCAGTATTTT

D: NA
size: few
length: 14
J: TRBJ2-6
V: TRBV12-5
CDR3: CASGGGPGANVLTF
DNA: TGTGCTAGTGGAGGGGGACCTGGGGCCAACGTCCTGACTTTC

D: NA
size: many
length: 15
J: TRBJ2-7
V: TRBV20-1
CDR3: CSARDRGRSTYEQYF
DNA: TGCAGTGCTAGAGATCGAGGCAGATCCACCTACGAGCAGTACTTC

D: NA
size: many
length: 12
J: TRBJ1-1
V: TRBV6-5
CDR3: CASNRGDTEAFF
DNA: TGTGCCAGCAATCGGGGGGATACTGAAGCTTTCTTT

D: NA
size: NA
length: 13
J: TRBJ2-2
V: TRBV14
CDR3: CASSQQYTGELFF
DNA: TGTGCCAGCAGCCAGCAGTACACCGGGGAGCTGTTTTTT

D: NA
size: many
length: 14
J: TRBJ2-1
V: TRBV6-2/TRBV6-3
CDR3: CASSYSNMGYEQFF
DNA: TGTGCCAGCAGTTACTCGAATATGGGCTATGAGCAGTTCTTC

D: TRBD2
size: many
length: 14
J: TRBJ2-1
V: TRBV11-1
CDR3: CASSLAGVGGEQFF
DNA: TGTGCCAGCAGTTTAGCGGGAGTAGGGGGTGAGCAGTTCTTC

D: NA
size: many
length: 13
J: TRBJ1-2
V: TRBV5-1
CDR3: CASSLDTRTGYTF
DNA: TGCGCCAGCAGCTTGGATACGCGCACCGGCTACACCTTC

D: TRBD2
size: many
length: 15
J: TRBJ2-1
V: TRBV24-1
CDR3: CATSDRRGSYNEQFF
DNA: TGTGCCACCAGTGATCGGCGGGGGTCCTACAATGAGCAGTTCTTC